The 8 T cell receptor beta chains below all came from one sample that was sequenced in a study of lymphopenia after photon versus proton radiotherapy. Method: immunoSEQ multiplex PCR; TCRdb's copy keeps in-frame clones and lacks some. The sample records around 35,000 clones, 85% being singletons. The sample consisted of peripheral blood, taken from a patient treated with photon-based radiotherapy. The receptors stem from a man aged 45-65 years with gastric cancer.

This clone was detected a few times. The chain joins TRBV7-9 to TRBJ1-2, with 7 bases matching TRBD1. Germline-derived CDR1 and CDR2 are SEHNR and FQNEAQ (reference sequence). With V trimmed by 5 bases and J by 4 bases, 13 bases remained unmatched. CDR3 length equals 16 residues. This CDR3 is CASSHPRDRVPYGYTF. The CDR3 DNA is TGTGCCAGCAGCCATCCCCGGGACAGAGTTCCCTATGGCTACACCTTC.

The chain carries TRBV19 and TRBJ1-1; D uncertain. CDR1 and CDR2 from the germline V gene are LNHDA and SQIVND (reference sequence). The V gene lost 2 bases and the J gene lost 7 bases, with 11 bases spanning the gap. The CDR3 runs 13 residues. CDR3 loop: CASSITSGGEAFF. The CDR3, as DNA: TGTGCCAGTAGTATAACTTCGGGCGGTGAAGCTTTCTTT.

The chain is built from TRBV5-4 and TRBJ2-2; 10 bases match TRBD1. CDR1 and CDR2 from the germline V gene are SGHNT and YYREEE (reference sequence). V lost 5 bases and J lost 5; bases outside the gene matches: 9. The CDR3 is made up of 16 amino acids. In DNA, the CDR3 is TGTGCCAGCAGACCTAGACAGGGGGCGGTTACCGGGGAGCTGTTTTTT. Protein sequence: CASRPRQGAVTGELFF.

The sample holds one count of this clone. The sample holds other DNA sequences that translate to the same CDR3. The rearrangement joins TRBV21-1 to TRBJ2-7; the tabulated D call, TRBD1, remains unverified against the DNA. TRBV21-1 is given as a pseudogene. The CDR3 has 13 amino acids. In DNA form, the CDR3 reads TGTGCCAGCAGCAAAGCGAGCAGGGGGAAGCAGTACTTC. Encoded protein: CASSKASRGKQYF.

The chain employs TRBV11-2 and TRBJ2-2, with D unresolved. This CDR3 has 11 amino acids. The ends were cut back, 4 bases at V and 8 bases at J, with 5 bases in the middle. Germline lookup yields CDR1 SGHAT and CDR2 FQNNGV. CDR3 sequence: CASSSRGELFF. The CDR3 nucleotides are TGTGCCAGCAGCTCCCGTGGGGAGCTGTTTTTT.

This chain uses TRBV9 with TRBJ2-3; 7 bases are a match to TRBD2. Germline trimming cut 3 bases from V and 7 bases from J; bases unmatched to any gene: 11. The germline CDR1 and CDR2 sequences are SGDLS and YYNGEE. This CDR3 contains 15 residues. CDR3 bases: TGTGCCAGCAGCGAGAAGGGGACGGGAGGATATACGCAGTATTTT. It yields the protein CASSEKGTGGYTQYF.

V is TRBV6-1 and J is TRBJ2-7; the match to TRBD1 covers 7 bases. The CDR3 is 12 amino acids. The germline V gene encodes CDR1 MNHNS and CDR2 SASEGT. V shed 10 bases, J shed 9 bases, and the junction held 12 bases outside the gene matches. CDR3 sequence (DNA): TGTGCCACCCGAGAGGGGGCTCCGGGGCAGTACTTC. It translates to CATREGAPGQYF.

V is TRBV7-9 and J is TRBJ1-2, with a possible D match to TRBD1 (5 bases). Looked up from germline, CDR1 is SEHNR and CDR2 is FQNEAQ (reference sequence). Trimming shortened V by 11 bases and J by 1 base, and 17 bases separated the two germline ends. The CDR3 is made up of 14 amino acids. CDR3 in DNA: TGTGCCGTGCCCGGGACGGATATTAACTATGGCTACACCTTC. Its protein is CAVPGTDINYGYTF. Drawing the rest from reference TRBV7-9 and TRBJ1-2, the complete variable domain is DTGVSQNPRHKITKRGQNVTFRCDPISEHNRLYWYRQTLGQGPEFLTYFQNEAQLEKSRLLSDRFSAERPKGSFSTLEIQRTEQGDSAMYLCAVPGTDINYGYTFGSGTRLTVV.